This T cell receptor (beta chain) was captured in a study of cytomegalovirus exposure and HLA in healthy donors. Whole-study context: Researchers found that about 84% of about 400 genotyped donors fell within the Caucasian-associated ancestry cluster. The study's findings and limits: Sequencing had likely introduced a cluster of highly shared sequence variants as an artifact. By HLA locus, TCR association rates varied in a later analysis, with DRB1 showing the most and HLA-C the fewest.

PCR amplification relied on 60 Vbeta primers (plus 13 Jbeta primers). Here immunoSEQ multiplex PCR was the method, and the copy in TCRdb shows in-frame clones only, minus some. The sample has 150,000 to 160,000 clones, about 80% seen once; the top ten hold 10% to 15%. In its sample, this clone was seen once. Antigen unknown. The germline CDR1 and CDR2 sequences are KGHSH and LQKENI. Trimming removed 4 bases from V and 3 bases from J, with 16 bases in between. This CDR3 has 15 residues. This sequence originates from a man younger than 45 in good health and CMV-seropositive. The rearrangement joins TRBV18 to TRBJ2-7; TRBD1 might be the D (6 bases). The sequencing sample was made of PBMCs. CDR3 bases: TGTGCCAGCTCACTACAGGGCCCCCCCCTCTACGAGCAGTACTTC. This codes for CASSLQGPPLYEQYF.